Sequencing of this T cell receptor (beta chain) was carried out in a study of T cell responses to AZD1222 COVID-19 vaccine. Study observations and caveats: Sampled repertoires all dated from after the peak T cell response. Epitopes outside B.1.351 and B.1.1.7 mutated regions reportedly drew nearly half of spike TCRs. Spike-specific TCR breadth and depth went up after people got two AZD1222 doses. There were mostly white British donors and more females than males, and clonal diversity was possibly underestimated.

Germline-derived CDR1 and CDR2 are LNHDA and SQIVND (reference sequence). This CDR3 comprises 15 residues. V was shortened by 7 bases and J by 6 bases, with 19 bases between the two germline ends. Measured with immunoSEQ multiplex PCR; TCRdb has only the in-frame clones, and not every one. The sample holds about 140,000 clones. A word on this clone: Its cognate antigen is unknown.

The rearrangement joins TRBV19 to TRBJ1-5; D is uncertain. This TCR derives from an adult in good health. The specimen was peripheral blood. CDR3 in amino acids: CASTLDQSLVQPQHF. The CDR3 DNA is TGTGCCAGTACCCTAGACCAAAGTCTAGTTCAGCCCCAGCATTTT.